This T cell receptor beta chain was profiled in a study of T cell responses to AZD1222 COVID-19 vaccine (dated by TCRdb to the early 2020s). Context from the whole study: TCR sequencing covered roughly 230 trial participants: approximately 200 given two doses of AZD1222 and approximately 25 given two doses of MenACWY control vaccine. Enrollment into the trials was organized by age into subgroups of 18-55, 56-69 and 70-plus years, and those subgroups contained roughly 160, 29 and 62 TCR-sequenced participants, respectively.

With respect to this clone: It has no known antigen specificity. Per-nucleotide qualities are absent, and no much larger clonotype sits a single base away.

Points the paper makes about the study in general: Reportedly, almost half of the unique spike-specific TCRs recognized epitopes lying outside the regions that are mutated in the B.1.351 and B.1.1.7 variants. Only six AZD1222 recipients were SARS-CoV-2 seropositive at baseline, limiting conclusions about previously exposed vaccinees. Participants were mostly white British, with more females than males. The authors suggested clonal diversity may have been underestimated. After two AZD1222 doses, spike-specific TCR breadth and depth were significantly higher than at day 0 and than in MenACWY recipients. CD4 TCRs associated with the vaccine covered the entire spike protein, and the dominant responses were in regions 160-218 and 743-854. Because no day 14 peak-response samples were available, repertoires were characterized only after the peak T cell response. The 56-69-year group was small, and its depth increase did not reach significance, likely because of low power.

The CDR3 regions of human TCRbeta chains were analyzed by immunosequencing. The original pipeline was this. Repertoire TCRs were matched against a reference library of SARS-CoV-2-specific TCRs generated with the MIRA antigen-specificity platform. Breadth was defined as the fraction of unique TCRs that were SARS-CoV-2-associated, and depth was defined as the fraction of total T cells that were SARS-CoV-2-associated. Using the MIRA data, each spike-specific TCR was mapped to the spike region that the TCR reacts to and placed in a CD4 or CD8 class. Log10-transformed breadth and depth values were compared by one-way ANOVA with Sidak's multiple comparisons tests. TCRdb took over this immuneACCESS table, retaining in-frame rearrangements with V and J assigned. Such tables are incomplete; in checked studies, under half of the missing clones stem from an unresolved V gene, and the remainder is unexplained. That table is the source of V, J and clone size, and D and trimming were worked out from the DNA. Across this sample there are about 140,000 clones, with less than 95% seen only once. The ten largest make up around 6.9% of the sample.

The time point tag for this specimen amounts to: about 28 days (+/-7) after the second vaccine dose. The intended sense of this specimen's treatment or condition label: meningococcal conjugate vaccine given as trial control. The vaccinee samples were drawn from two UK trials, COV001 and COV002, one of which was a single-blind randomized controlled phase 2/3 trial testing AZD1222 (ChAdOx1 nCoV-19) in healthy adults. For TCRbeta chain sequencing, PBMC samples from trial participants were taken at day 0 and at day 28 after the second dose. The germline V gene (reference sequence) provides CDR1 LNHNV and CDR2 YYDKDF. Trimming removed 5 bases from V and 6 bases from J; the gene matches leave 8 bases unexplained. The cysteine opens and the phenylalanine closes a CDR3 of 14 amino acids. The only DNA kept is the CDR3, 42 bases in frame from the first base.

The V gene is TRBV15 and the J gene is TRBJ2-3; 7 bases in between match TRBD2. This receptor was taken from an adult who received the MenACWY meningococcal vaccine as a control. Specimen: peripheral blood, collected 28 days after the second dose of the MenACWY control vaccine. The DNA sequence is as follows: TGTGCCACCAGCGATGCCGGGACTACGGATACGCAGTATTTT. This yields the protein CATSDAGTTDTQYF.